The 17 T cell receptor beta chains given below trace back to one sample, sequenced in a study of blood T cells in healthy people across ages. Combining a sample-barcoded 5' primer with a J-beta primer mix, a second PCR ran for 7 to 11 cycles. TCRdb re-derived calls from the 5' RACE reads in MiXCR, one entry per CDR3 protein. The sample lists more than 1,400,000 distinct CDR3 sequences; 42% were seen once. Specimen: blood. Receptors originate from a woman aged 18-29 years in good health.

The V gene is TRBV11-2, the J gene TRBJ2-2; TRBD1 agrees at 8 bases. This CDR3 contains 18 residues. Germline CDR1 and CDR2: SGHAT and FQNNGV. V lost 0 bases to trimming and J lost 0 bases; unmatched junction nucleotides: 6. CDR3 region: CASSLEMGQVTNTGELFF. The CDR3 DNA reads as TGTGCCAGCAGCTTAGAGATGGGACAGGTTACGAACACCGGGGAGCTGTTTTTT.

This clonotype was counted between two and nine times. The CDR3 protein is CASPDGTEAFF. CDR3 in DNA: TGTGCCAGCCCGGATGGGACTGAAGCTTTCTTT. The rearrangement joins TRBV5-8 to TRBJ1-1, with D unclear. Germline-derived CDR1 and CDR2 are SGHTS and YDEGEE. V lost 7 bases to trimming and J lost 5 bases, with 9 bases between them. This CDR3 has 11 amino acids. The whole variable domain, filled in from reference TRBV5-8 and TRBJ1-1, reads EAGVTQSPTHLIKTRGQQATLRCSPISGHTSVYWYQQALGLGLQFLLWYDEGEERNRGNFPPRFSGRQFPNYSSELNVNALELEDSALYLCASPDGTEAFFGQGTRLTVV.

The V call is TRBV29-1, the J call TRBJ2-1, with D possibly matching TRBD2 (5 bases). Trimming took off 3 bases at V and 0 bases at J, with 6 bases between the two ends. The CDR3 loop spans 13 amino acids. CDR1 is SQVTM, CDR2 ANQGSEA, per germline. In DNA form, the CDR3 reads TGCAGCGTTGAGGGAGACTCCTACAATGAGCAGTTCTTC. Translation: CSVEGDSYNEQFF.

This clonotype has a count of ten or more. This chain uses TRBV29-1 with TRBJ2-7, with TRBD2 matching 7 bases. Germline CDR1 SQVTM, CDR2 ANQGSEA. The length of the CDR3 is 16 residues. V shed 3 bases and J 6 bases; nucleotides not matched to a gene: 17. CDR3 coding DNA: TGCAGCGTTGAGGCGTCAGTATATGCGGGAGAGGTCGAGCAGTACTTC. Protein sequence: CSVEASVYAGEVEQYF.

This clonotype was found once. V and J are TRBV11-2 and TRBJ2-5; 9 bases are shared with TRBD2. CDR1 is SGHAT and CDR2 is FQNNGV in the germline V gene. Trimming at V came to 1 base and at J to 0 bases, leaving 9 bases not matched to a gene. CDR3 length: 18 amino acids. The CDR3 is CASSLGLAGPAYQETQYF. In nucleotides, the CDR3 is TGTGCCAGCAGCTTAGGGCTAGCGGGACCAGCTTACCAAGAGACCCAGTACTTC. Using reference TRBV11-2 and TRBJ2-5 for the parts outside the CDR3, the full variable domain is EAGVAQSPRYKIIEKRQSVAFWCNPISGHATLYWYQQILGQGPKLLIQFQNNGVVDDSQLPKDRFSAERLKGVDSTLKIQPAKLEDSAVYLCASSLGLAGPAYQETQYFGPGTRLLVL.

This clonotype appeared a few times. In DNA, the CDR3 is TGTGCCAGCAGCTCAGGCAGGCTCCCAACTAATGAAAAACTGTTTTTT. It codes for CASSSGRLPTNEKLFF. The rearrangement uses TRBV7-9 and TRBJ1-4, with unresolved D. V lost 4 bases and J lost 0, with 12 bases in between. This CDR3 comprises 16 residues. Germline V CDR1 and CDR2: SEHNR, FQNEAQ (reference sequence). The whole variable domain, remainder taken from reference TRBV7-9 and TRBJ1-4, is DTGVSQNPRHKITKRGQNVTFRCDPISEHNRLYWYRQTLGQGPEFLTYFQNEAQLEKSRLLSDRFSAERPKGSFSTLEIQRTEQGDSAMYLCASSSGRLPTNEKLFFGSGTQLSVL.

V usage is TRBV4-1 and J usage is TRBJ2-5; possible D gene TRBD1, 6 bases. The CDR3 covers 12 residues. Germline-derived CDR1 and CDR2 are MGHRA and YSYEKL. The V end was cut by 0 bases, the J end by 11 bases, with 10 bases between. The CDR3, as DNA: TGCGCCAGCAGCCAAGATAGAGGACAGCAGTACTTC. It codes for CASSQDRGQQYF.

This clonotype was seen just once. The junction and the germline gene differ at one end; a read error may be behind it. The rearrangement uses TRBV29-1 and TRBJ2-5; 8 bases align to TRBD2. The germline gives CDR1 SQVTM, CDR2 ANQGSEA. The CDR3 loop spans 16 amino acids. DNA for the CDR3: TGCATCGTTGAAGATCCCCGGCCTAGCGGGCCCGGGACCCAGTACTTC. Amino acids: CIVEDPRPSGPGTQYF. Combining the CDR3 with reference TRBV29-1 and TRBJ2-5 gives the whole variable domain SAVISQKPSRDICQRGTSLTIQCQVDSQVTMMFWYRQQPGQSLTLIATANQGSEATYESGFVIDKFPISRPNLTFSTLTVSNMSPEDSSIYLCIVEDPRPSGPGTQYFGPGTRLLVL.

The J gene is TRBJ2-5, the V gene TRBV5-1; 11 nucleotides align to TRBD2. After removal of 3 bases from V and 5 bases from J, the junction contained 9 bases not matched to a gene. CDR1 and CDR2 from the germline V gene are SGHRS and YFSETQ. The length of the CDR3 is 16 residues. This CDR3 reads CASSWMASGGWETQYF. The CDR3 DNA sequence: TGCGCCAGCAGCTGGATGGCTAGCGGGGGGTGGGAGACCCAGTACTTC. Supplemented by reference TRBV5-1 and TRBJ2-5, the full variable domain reads KAGVTQTPRYLIKTRGQQVTLSCSPISGHRSVSWYQQTPGQGLQFLFEYFSETQRNKGNFPGRFSGRQFSNSRSEMNVSTLELGDSALYLCASSWMASGGWETQYFGPGTRLLVL.

This clonotype was seen a few times. The chain has TRBV7-2 and TRBJ1-1, with a possible D match to TRBD1 (5 bases). Germline CDR1 SGHTA, CDR2 FQGNSA. This CDR3 region has 13 residues. The V gene lost 10 bases and the J gene lost 4 bases, with 16 bases spanning the gap. Here the CDR3 reads CATRKGVGTEAFF. The CDR3 nucleotides read TGTGCCACCAGAAAAGGGGTTGGCACTGAAGCTTTCTTT.

Only a few counts were recorded for this clonotype. V gene TRBV7-2 combines with J gene TRBJ1-2, with no clear D. The germline gives CDR1 SGHTA, CDR2 FQGNSA. There are 12 residues in the CDR3. Trimming removed 5 bases at V and 2 bases at J, with 6 bases between. The CDR3 sequence: CASSIENYGYTF. Written as DNA, the CDR3 is TGTGCCAGCAGCATAGAGAACTATGGCTACACCTTC.

This chain connects TRBV30 to TRBJ2-5; 9 bases fit TRBD1. Matching the DNA end better, TRBJ2-7 makes the J call doubtful. CDR1 GTSNPN and CDR2 SVGIG come from the germline V gene (reference sequence). This CDR3 has 14 residues. CDR3 DNA: TGTGCCTGGTGTAGGACAGGGGCACCCAGCGAGCAGTACTTC. It codes for CAWCRTGAPSEQYF.

This clonotype was counted only a few times. The chain has TRBV9 and TRBJ2-5; TRBD1 might be the D (6 bases). This CDR3 has 14 residues. The V end lost 3 bases, the J end lost 2 bases, and 11 bases lay between the germline ends. Germline assignment: CDR1 SGDLS and CDR2 YYNGEE. The CDR3 region has the DNA TGTGCCAGCAGCGCAGACAGGAATCAAGAGACCCAGTACTTC. Encoded protein: CASSADRNQETQYF.

The rearrangement uses TRBV20-1 and TRBJ1-2; D remains unclear. This CDR3 is 13 amino acids long. Per the germline V gene, CDR1 is DFQATT and CDR2 is SNEGSKA (reference sequence). V was pared by 5 bases and J by 0 bases, with 10 bases between. CDR3 amino acids: CSAYPGANYGYTF. The CDR3 DNA reads as TGCAGTGCTTACCCGGGAGCTAACTATGGCTACACCTTC.

The chain recombines TRBV27 with TRBJ1-2; no clear D gene. Trimming took off 5 bases at V and 0 bases at J, with 16 bases between the two ends. Germline V gene data show CDR1 as MNHEY and CDR2 as SMNVEV (reference sequence). The CDR3 sequence is 16 residues long. The CDR3: CASSPEWGNSNYGYTF. CDR3 bases: TGTGCCAGCAGTCCCGAGTGGGGAAATTCTAACTATGGCTACACCTTC.

V is TRBV18 and J is TRBJ2-1; perhaps TRBD2 as D (5 bases). The CDR3 is 17 amino acids. With 5 bases removed from V and 6 bases from J, the gap between germline ends came to 23 bases. Germline values: CDR1 KGHSH, CDR2 LQKENI. The CDR3 DNA follows: TGTGCCAGCTCATCCCTACAGACTACCCACACGACCAATGAGCAGTTCTTC. This translates into CASSSLQTTHTTNEQFF.

On this clonotype itself: A read error may produce the germline difference seen at one junction end. V is TRBV4-2 and J is TRBJ1-1; 9 bases match TRBD1. Germline V gene sequence: CDR1 LGHNA, CDR2 YNFKEQ. The CDR3 has 14 residues. CDR3 sequence reads: CASSRDREETEVFF. Here the CDR3 DNA reads TGTGCCAGCAGCCGGGACAGGGAAGAAACTGAAGTTTTCTTT.